The present entry profiles one TCR beta chain with its context. Different DNA sequences within this sample yield the same CDR3. The data belong to a study of blood T cell repertoires in COVID-19. About the research overall: Sites in the United States, Italy and Spain provided acute and convalescent COVID-19 samples. PBMCs, B-cell-depleted T cells, or T cells were the source of the cDNA or gDNA that made up the material.

The CDR3 contains 12 residues. Germline V gene sequence: CDR1 SQVTM, CDR2 ANQGSEA. With 4 bases clipped from V and 4 bases from J, the junction kept 3 bases outside the gene matches. Per the study methods: Amplified reference gene primers provided the basis for estimating nucleated cell counts. Measured with immunoSEQ multiplex PCR; TCRdb has only the in-frame clones, and not every one. Clonal size and the V and J genes are those of that table, whereas D and trimming came from the DNA. The sample shows 160,000 or so clones, over 85% of them seen only once. The chain is built from TRBV29-1 and TRBJ1-1; the match to TRBD1 covers 7 bases. The sample taken for sequencing was peripheral blood. This TCR was recovered from a woman aged 55-70 years with COVID-19, enrolled during active disease. CDR3 sequence: CSVGQGGTEAFF. DNA for the CDR3: TGCAGCGTTGGACAGGGAGGCACTGAAGCTTTCTTT.